The following is a T cell receptor (beta chain) sequence with its context. Its specificity is not known. This record comes from a study of T cell responses to AZD1222 COVID-19 vaccine. Across the study: Second-dose recipients at about 4 or about 12 weeks were treated as one pooled group. Study-wide points: Sampling that yielded the repertoires occurred only after the peak T cell response. The number of AZD1222 recipients seropositive at baseline was only five to seven.

Data came from immunoSEQ multiplex PCR; TCRdb stores just in-frame clones and leaves some out. The profile shows 150,000 to 200,000 clones, roughly nine tenths of them singletons. The CDR3 is 16 amino acids. The germline V gene encodes CDR1 MGHRA and CDR2 YSYEKL. The V gene end was trimmed by 0 bases and the J gene end by 4 bases; junction bases not matched to a gene: 5. The material was peripheral blood, obtained on day 0 of AZD1222 vaccination. The chain recombines TRBV4-1 with TRBJ1-4; 7 bases are shared with TRBD1. The clonotype originates from an adult in good health. The CDR3 sequence: CASSQDGTAYNEKLFF. The CDR3 DNA follows: TGCGCCAGCAGCCAAGACGGGACAGCATATAATGAAAAACTGTTTTTT.